This T cell receptor beta chain emerged from a study of cytomegalovirus exposure and HLA in healthy donors. Overall study findings and caveats: Rarity held for most TCR sequences, but there were some public TCRs that occurred in many donors. A later analysis reportedly identified an Asian-associated ancestry cluster as carrying fewer N-insertions than the approximately 670-donor mean.

The CDR3 runs 14 residues. Germline CDR1 is SGHRS and CDR2 is YFSETQ. V shed 3 bases, J shed 4 bases, and the junction held 2 bases outside the gene matches. The PCR made use of 60 Vbeta and 13 Jbeta primers. In the original workflow: It was a later analysis that counted tens of millions of unique TCR beta chains, of which about 10 million were shared. Assay: immunoSEQ multiplex PCR; the TCRdb copy retains only in-frame clones and omits some. V and J calls and clone size are given by that table; D and trimming were obtained from the DNA. The sample yields approximately 120,000 clones, roughly 79% seen once. This clone has just one count. Its antigen is not identified.

The rearrangement links TRBV5-1 to TRBJ2-2; 8 bases are shared with TRBD1. Sequencing used PBMCs. The TCR sequence derives from a woman in her 30s in good health and CMV-seronegative. CDR3 in amino acids: CASSWTGFTGELFF. DNA of the CDR3: TGCGCCAGCAGCTGGACAGGGTTCACCGGGGAGCTGTTTTTT.